This passage covers 23 T cell receptor beta chains from one sample sequenced in a study of shared clonotypes between healthy human individuals. The protocol was immunoSEQ multiplex PCR, while the TCRdb copy is restricted to in-frame clones and leaves out a portion. The profile covers some 2 million clones, with 85% to 95% appearing a single time and 0.1% to 0.15% taken by the ten largest. Sequenced material: naive CD4+ T cells sorted from blood. Subset indicated: CD45RA+ positively selected. These TCRs come from a young man in good health.

Concerning this clone: Other nucleotide sequences from this sample produce the same CDR3. The chain links TRBV7-9 to TRBJ1-2, with no clear D. This CDR3 contains 10 residues. The germline V gene encodes CDR1 SEHNR and CDR2 FQNEAQ (reference sequence). V lost 5 bases and J lost 3, with 1 base in between. The CDR3: CASSDYGYTF. The CDR3, as DNA: TGTGCCAGCAGCGACTATGGCTACACCTTC.

This clone was observed a handful of times. The chain is built from TRBV2 and TRBJ1-5; D gene uncertain. Trimming pared 4 bases from V and 2 bases from J, leaving 9 bases between. Germline V gene lookup returns CDR1 SNHLY and CDR2 FYNNEI. This CDR3 has 14 residues. CDR3 nucleotides: TGTGCCAGCAGTGGCGGGGATGGCAATCAGCCCCAGCATTTT. This sequence encodes CASSGGDGNQPQHF.

The chain couples TRBV2 to TRBJ2-5, with D perhaps matching TRBD2 (7 bases). This CDR3 is built from 12 residues. CDR1 SNHLY and CDR2 FYNNEI come from the germline V gene. V was trimmed by 8 bases and J by 10 bases, leaving 17 bases between them. The CDR3 DNA is TGTGCCAGCGCAATCTCAGGGGAGGGCCAGTACTTC. Protein: CASAISGEGQYF.

Concerning this clone itself: Other DNA sequences from this sample encode an identical CDR3 as well. V usage is TRBV18 and J usage is TRBJ1-1; possible D gene TRBD1, 5 bases. This CDR3 is built from 13 residues. Per the germline V gene, CDR1 is KGHSH and CDR2 is LQKENI. V shed 2 bases and J shed 1 base, with 5 bases lying between them. The CDR3 bases are TGTGCCAGCTCACCAGGGGGGAACACTGAAGCTTTCTTT. As protein: CASSPGGNTEAFF.

This rearrangement joins TRBV4-1 to TRBJ1-3; D possibly corresponds to TRBD1 (5 bases). V gave up 5 bases and J gave up 0 bases, with 11 bases separating them. The germline V gene encodes CDR1 MGHRA and CDR2 YSYEKL. The CDR3 spans 15 residues. The CDR3 is CASSATAASGNTIYF. Here the CDR3 DNA reads TGCGCCAGCAGCGCGACAGCCGCCTCTGGAAACACCATATATTTT.

The gene calls are TRBV5-1 and TRBJ1-5, with 12 bases fitting TRBD1. Per germline, CDR1 SGHRS and CDR2 YFSETQ. The V and J ends lost 6 bases and 1 base, in that order; junction bases with no gene match: 14. The CDR3 loop spans 19 amino acids. CDR3 DNA: TGCGCCAGCAACAATCTCCGGGACAGGGGGCTGGGGAGCAATCAGCCCCAGCATTTT. Amino acids: CASNNLRDRGLGSNQPQHF. Full variable domain (remainder filled in from reference TRBV5-1 and TRBJ1-5): KAGVTQTPRYLIKTRGQQVTLSCSPISGHRSVSWYQQTPGQGLQFLFEYFSETQRNKGNFPGRFSGRQFSNSRSEMNVSTLELGDSALYLCASNNLRDRGLGSNQPQHFGDGTRLSIL.

The chain carries TRBV10-3 and TRBJ1-1; possibly TRBD1 for D (5 bases). Germline V gene data show CDR1 as ENHRY and CDR2 as SYGVKD. With 6 bases removed from V and 6 bases from J, the gap between germline ends came to 17 bases. The length of the CDR3 is 14 residues. The DNA of the CDR3 is TGTGCCATCAGAACGGGACGTACCAACGCTGAAGCTTTCTTT. Its translation: CAIRTGRTNAEAFF.

This chain links TRBV29-1 with TRBJ1-1; D not certain. The CDR3 runs to 12 residues. The V gene's germline CDR1 is SQVTM and CDR2 ANQGSEA. Deletions cut 3 bases from V and 10 bases from J, with 15 bases between. The CDR3 loop reads CSVENPTVGAFF. The CDR3 DNA reads as TGCAGCGTTGAGAACCCGACCGTCGGAGCTTTCTTT.

The chain has TRBV7-9 and TRBJ2-7; TRBD1 might be the D (6 bases). The CDR3 is 13 residues long. The germline V gene has CDR1 SEHNR and CDR2 FQNEAQ (reference sequence). Deletions cut 5 bases from V and 4 bases from J, with 12 bases between. DNA of the CDR3: TGTGCCAGCAGCCCGTCGAGGGGGTACGAGCAGTACTTC. It specifies CASSPSRGYEQYF.

The chain employs TRBV5-1 and TRBJ2-5, with D perhaps TRBD1 or TRBD2 (8 bases each). Deletions cut 3 bases from V and 4 bases from J, with 13 bases between. The germline V gene encodes CDR1 SGHRS and CDR2 YFSETQ. CDR3 length: 14 amino acids. DNA of the CDR3: TGCGCCAGCAGCTCGGGGGGGACAGGAGAGACCCAGTACTTC. It codes for CASSSGGTGETQYF. Full variable domain (remainder filled in from reference TRBV5-1 and TRBJ2-5): KAGVTQTPRYLIKTRGQQVTLSCSPISGHRSVSWYQQTPGQGLQFLFEYFSETQRNKGNFPGRFSGRQFSNSRSEMNVSTLELGDSALYLCASSSGGTGETQYFGPGTRLLVL.

The chain combines TRBV6-5 with TRBJ2-5; no clear D gene. V shed 2 bases and J shed 12 bases, with 10 bases lying between them. The V gene's germline CDR1 is MNHEY and CDR2 SVGAGI. This CDR3 has 11 residues. The CDR3 nucleotides read TGTGCCAGCAGTTACATGGGGTTTGAGTACTTC. It encodes CASSYMGFEYF.

The V gene is TRBV4-3, the J gene TRBJ2-7; D perhaps matches TRBD2 (5 bases). The CDR3 length is 15 residues. The V and J ends lost 4 bases and 7 bases respectively, with 20 bases between them. The germline CDR1 and CDR2 sequences are LGHNA and YSLEER. CDR3 sequence reads: CASSRDPGNFWEQYF. CDR3 nucleotide sequence: TGCGCCAGCAGCCGAGACCCGGGGAATTTCTGGGAGCAGTACTTC.

This chain joins TRBV19 and TRBJ2-1, with 10 bases identical to TRBD2. The germline V gene has CDR1 LNHDA and CDR2 SQIVND (reference sequence). This CDR3 region has 17 residues. V lost 7 bases to trimming and J lost 8 bases; unmatched junction nucleotides: 17. CDR3 sequence: CASTARPSGRALHEQFF. The CDR3 DNA reads TGTGCCAGTACGGCGAGACCCAGCGGGAGGGCCCTCCATGAGCAGTTCTTC.

The CDR3 loop reads CASLLGGRGNTEAFF. CDR3 nucleotide sequence: TGTGCCAGCCTCCTCGGAGGGAGGGGGAACACTGAAGCTTTCTTT. The genes are TRBV28 and TRBJ1-1; tentatively, D is TRBD1 (5 bases). The CDR3 runs to 15 residues. The germline V and J ends were trimmed by 8 bases and 1 base, with 17 bases remaining between them. From germline, CDR1 is MDHEN and CDR2 SYDVKM.

This clone was seen a single time. This chain links TRBV7-9 with TRBJ1-1; D is ambiguous. The ends were cut back, 3 bases at V and 4 bases at J, with 9 bases in the middle. CDR1 and CDR2 (germline): SEHNR, FQNEAQ (reference sequence). The CDR3 runs 13 residues. Written as DNA, the CDR3 is TGTGCCAGCAGCTTCCTAGAGGGCACTGAAGCTTTCTTT. It encodes CASSFLEGTEAFF.

This rearrangement joins TRBV6-6 to TRBJ2-7, with 11 positions matching TRBD1. Germline CDR1 reads MNHNY; CDR2 reads SVGAGI (reference sequence). V gave up 4 bases and J gave up 2 bases; unmatched junction bases: 4. The CDR3 loop spans 15 amino acids. CDR3 nucleotide sequence: TGTGCCAGCAGTTGGCCGGGACAGGGGGCCTACGAGCAGTACTTC. Residues: CASSWPGQGAYEQYF.

This chain links TRBV6-5 with TRBJ2-7; 7 bases are a match to TRBD1. CDR1 MNHEY and CDR2 SVGAGI come from the germline V gene. The CDR3 totals 16 residues. V lost 2 bases and J lost 6; bases outside the gene matches: 13. This CDR3 is CASSYTDRASWGEQYF. The CDR3 coding sequence is TGTGCCAGCAGTTACACAGACAGGGCATCTTGGGGCGAGCAGTACTTC.

V is TRBV7-9 and J is TRBJ2-7; 7 nucleotides match TRBD2. CDR3 size: 19 residues. CDR1 is SEHNR and CDR2 is FQNEAQ in the germline V gene (reference sequence). Unmatched junction bases numbered 20, after V lost 5 bases and J lost 1 base. CDR3 in amino acids: CASSPPILAGDPSSYEQYF. CDR3 in DNA: TGTGCCAGCAGCCCGCCCATCCTCGCGGGAGATCCTTCGTCCTACGAGCAGTACTTC.

The chain links TRBV18 to TRBJ2-7; tentatively, D is TRBD1 (6 bases). The CDR3 consists of 16 residues. CDR1 is KGHSH, CDR2 LQKENI, per germline. V was clipped by 3 bases and J by 0 bases, with 15 bases between them. The CDR3 is CASSPKDSLVSYEQYF. In DNA, the CDR3 is TGTGCCAGCTCACCCAAGGACAGCTTAGTCTCCTACGAGCAGTACTTC.

The count of this clone is one. V usage is TRBV4-1 and J usage is TRBJ1-2; 7 positions match TRBD1. This CDR3 is built from 15 residues. J lost 0 bases, V lost 4 bases, and 5 bases had no gene match. Germline loops: CDR1 MGHRA, CDR2 YSYEKL. CDR3 in amino acids: CASSLRDSTNYGYTF. DNA for the CDR3: TGCGCCAGCAGCCTCCGGGACAGCACTAACTATGGCTACACCTTC.

The V call is TRBV6-1, the J call TRBJ1-6; the D gene is possibly TRBD1 (5 bases). Per germline, CDR1 MNHNS and CDR2 SASEGT. Trimming left V 1 base short and J 10 bases short, with 11 bases between. This CDR3 spans 14 amino acids. CDR3 amino acids: CASSEETVPSPLHF. CDR3 nucleotides: TGTGCCAGCAGTGAAGAGACAGTACCCTCACCCCTCCACTTT.

J is TRBJ2-3 and V is TRBV2, with 8 bases matching TRBD2. CDR1 is SNHLY, CDR2 FYNNEI, per germline. The V segment lost 7 bases and the J segment 0 bases; nucleotides outside the gene matches: 3. This CDR3 has 14 amino acids. The CDR3: CASKLAESTDTQYF. CDR3 nucleotide sequence: TGTGCCAGCAAACTAGCGGAAAGCACAGATACGCAGTATTTT.

The chain links TRBV7-2 to TRBJ2-5, with unresolved D. The V gene lost 5 bases and the J gene lost 3 bases, with 10 bases spanning the gap. CDR3 size: 13 residues. In germline, CDR1 is SGHTA, CDR2 FQGNSA. The CDR3 nucleotides read TGTGCCAGCAGCAGGGCTGTCGAAGAGACCCAGTACTTC. Translation: CASSRAVEETQYF.